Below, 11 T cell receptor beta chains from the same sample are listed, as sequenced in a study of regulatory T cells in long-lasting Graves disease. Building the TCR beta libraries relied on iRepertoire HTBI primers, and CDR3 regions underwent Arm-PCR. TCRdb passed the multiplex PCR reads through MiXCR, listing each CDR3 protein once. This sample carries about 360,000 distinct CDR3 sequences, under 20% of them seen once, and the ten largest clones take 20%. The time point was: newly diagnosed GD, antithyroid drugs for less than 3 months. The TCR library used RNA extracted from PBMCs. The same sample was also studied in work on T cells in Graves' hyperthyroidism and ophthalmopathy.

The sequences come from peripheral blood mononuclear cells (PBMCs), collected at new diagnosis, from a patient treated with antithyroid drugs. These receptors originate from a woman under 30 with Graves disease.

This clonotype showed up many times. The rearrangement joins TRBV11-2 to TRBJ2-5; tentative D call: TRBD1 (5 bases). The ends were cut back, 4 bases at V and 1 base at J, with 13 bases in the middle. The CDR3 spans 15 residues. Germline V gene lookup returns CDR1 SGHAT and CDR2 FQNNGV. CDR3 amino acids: CASSWGRQSQETQYF. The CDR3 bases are TGTGCCAGCAGCTGGGGCAGACAGAGCCAAGAGACCCAGTACTTC.

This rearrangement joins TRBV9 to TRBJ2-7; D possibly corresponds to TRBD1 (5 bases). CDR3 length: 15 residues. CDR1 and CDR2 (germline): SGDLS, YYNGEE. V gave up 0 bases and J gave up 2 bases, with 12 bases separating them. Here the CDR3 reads CASSVATGGTYEQYF. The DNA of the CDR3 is TGTGCCAGCAGCGTAGCTACAGGCGGCACCTACGAGCAGTACTTC.

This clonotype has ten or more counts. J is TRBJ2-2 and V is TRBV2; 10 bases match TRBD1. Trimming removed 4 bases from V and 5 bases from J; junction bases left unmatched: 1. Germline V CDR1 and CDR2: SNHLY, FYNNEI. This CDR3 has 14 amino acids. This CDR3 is CASSAGQGTGELFF. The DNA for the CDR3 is TGTGCCAGCAGTGCGGGACAGGGGACCGGGGAGCTGTTTTTT.

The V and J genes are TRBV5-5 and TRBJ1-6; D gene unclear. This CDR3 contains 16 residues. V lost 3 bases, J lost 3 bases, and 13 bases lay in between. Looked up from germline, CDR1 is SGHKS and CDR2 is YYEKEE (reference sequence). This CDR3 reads CASSSPDGSYNSPLHF. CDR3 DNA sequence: TGTGCCAGCAGCTCGCCGGACGGAAGCTATAATTCACCCCTCCACTTT.

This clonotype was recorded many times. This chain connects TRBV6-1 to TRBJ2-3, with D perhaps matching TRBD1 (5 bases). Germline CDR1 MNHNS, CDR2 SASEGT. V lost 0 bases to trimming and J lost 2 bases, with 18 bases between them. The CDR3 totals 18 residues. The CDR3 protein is CASSEASGRQTVTDTQYF. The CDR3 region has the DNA TGTGCCAGCAGTGAAGCGAGTGGTAGACAGACGGTCACAGATACGCAGTATTTT.

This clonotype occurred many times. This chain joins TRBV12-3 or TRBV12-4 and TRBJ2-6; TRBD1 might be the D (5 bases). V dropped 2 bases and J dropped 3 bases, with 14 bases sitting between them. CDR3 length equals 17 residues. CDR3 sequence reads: CASSLWIRGVGANVLTF. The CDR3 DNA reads TGTGCCAGCAGTTTATGGATAAGGGGTGTTGGGGCCAACGTCCTGACTTTC.

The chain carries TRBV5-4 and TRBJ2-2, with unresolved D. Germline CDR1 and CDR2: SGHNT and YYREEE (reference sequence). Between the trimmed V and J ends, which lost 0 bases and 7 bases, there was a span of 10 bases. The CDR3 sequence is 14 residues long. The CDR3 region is CASSLGGIGGELFF. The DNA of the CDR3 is TGTGCCAGCAGCTTGGGGGGTATCGGCGGGGAGCTGTTTTTT.

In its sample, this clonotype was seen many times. DNA for the CDR3: TGTGCCAGCAGTTTAAAAAAAAGAGCCTCCTACAATGAGCAGTTCTTC. Amino acid sequence: CASSLKKRASYNEQFF. The chain is built from TRBV28 and TRBJ2-1; D is unresolved. The CDR3 runs to 16 residues. CDR1 and CDR2 from the germline V gene are MDHEN and SYDVKM. V dropped 2 bases and J dropped 0 bases, with 11 bases sitting between them.

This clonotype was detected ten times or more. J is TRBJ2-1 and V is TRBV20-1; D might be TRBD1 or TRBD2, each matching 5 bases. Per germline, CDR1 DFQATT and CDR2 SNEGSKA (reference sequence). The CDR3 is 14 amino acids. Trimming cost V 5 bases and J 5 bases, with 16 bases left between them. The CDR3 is CSASWGWSHNEQFF. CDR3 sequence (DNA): TGCAGTGCTTCATGGGGGTGGTCTCACAATGAGCAGTTCTTC.

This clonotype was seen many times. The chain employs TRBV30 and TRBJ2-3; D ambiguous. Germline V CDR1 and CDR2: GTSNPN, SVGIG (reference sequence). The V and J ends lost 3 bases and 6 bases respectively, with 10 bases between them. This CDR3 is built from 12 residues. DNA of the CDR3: TGTGCCTGGAGGGCCATCGGGGATACGCAGTATTTT. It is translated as CAWRAIGDTQYF.

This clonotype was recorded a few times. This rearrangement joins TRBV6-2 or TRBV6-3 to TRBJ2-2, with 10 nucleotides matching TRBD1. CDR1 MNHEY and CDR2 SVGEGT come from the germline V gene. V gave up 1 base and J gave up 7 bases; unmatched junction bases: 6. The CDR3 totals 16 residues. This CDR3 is CASSYLTGGADGELFF. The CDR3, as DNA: TGTGCCAGCAGTTACTTGACAGGGGGCGCCGACGGGGAGCTGTTTTTT.